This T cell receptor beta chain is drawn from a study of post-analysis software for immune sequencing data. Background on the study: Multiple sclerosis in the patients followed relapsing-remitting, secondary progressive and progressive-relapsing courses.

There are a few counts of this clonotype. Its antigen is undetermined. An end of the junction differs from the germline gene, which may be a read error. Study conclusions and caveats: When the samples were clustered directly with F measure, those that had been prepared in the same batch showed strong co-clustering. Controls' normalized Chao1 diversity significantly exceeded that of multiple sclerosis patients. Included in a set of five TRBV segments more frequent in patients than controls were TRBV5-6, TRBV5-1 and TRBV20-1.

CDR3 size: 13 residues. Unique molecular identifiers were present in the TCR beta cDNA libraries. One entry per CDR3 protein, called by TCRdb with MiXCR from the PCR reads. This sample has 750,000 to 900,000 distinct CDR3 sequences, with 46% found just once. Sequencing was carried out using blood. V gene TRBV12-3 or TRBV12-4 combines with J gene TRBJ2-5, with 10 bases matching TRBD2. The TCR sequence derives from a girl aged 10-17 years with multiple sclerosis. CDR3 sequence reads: CASSSSGGVTQYF. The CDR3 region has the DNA TGCGCCAGCAGTTCGAGCGGGGGGGTAACCCAGTACTTC.